The 21 T cell receptor beta chains below all came from one sample that was sequenced in a study of beta chain features in type 1 diabetes. Study-level findings and limits: When Type 1 diabetes patients were examined, their TCRB CDR3s proved moderately but significantly shorter in all four CD4+ subsets.

Expressed TCRB transcripts were sequenced because the isolated RNA had all been reverse transcribed beforehand. Libraries were prepared by immunoSEQ multiplex PCR; TCRdb keeps only in-frame clonotypes and omits some of them. The profile shows hundreds of thousands of clones, roughly 13% of them singletons. Their antigens are not known. Sequences were obtained from naive CD4+ T cells from blood. These TCRs come from a man younger than 30 with type 1 diabetes.

There are a few counts of this clone. The same CDR3 is also encoded by other DNA sequences in this sample. The rearrangement links TRBV20-1 to TRBJ1-2; no clear D. The germline CDR1 and CDR2 sequences are DFQATT and SNEGSKA (reference sequence). Trimming cost V 6 bases and J 6 bases, with 8 bases left between them. The CDR3 loop spans 10 amino acids. CDR3 region: CSARTDGYTF. The CDR3 nucleotides are TGCAGTGCCCGGACGGATGGCTACACCTTC.

The chain uses TRBV4-1 and TRBJ1-2; D is unresolved. Per the germline V gene, CDR1 is MGHRA and CDR2 is YSYEKL. The CDR3 totals 15 residues. The V gene lost 2 bases and the J gene lost 2 bases, with 12 bases spanning the gap. Written as DNA, the CDR3 is TGCGCCAGCAGCCAACCCCCAGGACTGAACTATGGCTACACCTTC. As protein: CASSQPPGLNYGYTF.

The rearrangement joins TRBV7-9 to TRBJ2-1; maybe TRBD2 (5 bases). Looked up from germline, CDR1 is SEHNR and CDR2 is FQNEAQ (reference sequence). Trimming shortened V by 3 bases and J by 5 bases, and 11 bases separated the two germline ends. The CDR3 has 14 residues. The CDR3 region is CASSLMDSDNEQFF. DNA for the CDR3: TGTGCCAGCAGCTTGATGGACTCAGACAATGAGCAGTTCTTC.

The chain employs TRBV6-5 and TRBJ1-1; D not certain. CDR1 and CDR2 (germline): MNHEY, SVGAGI. Trimming pared 6 bases from V and 6 bases from J, leaving 14 bases between. The CDR3 sequence is 13 residues long. The CDR3 reads CASRHSDVPEAFF. The CDR3 DNA follows: TGTGCCAGCAGGCATTCCGATGTACCTGAAGCTTTCTTT.

This clone appeared a few times. J is TRBJ1-4 and V is TRBV5-6, with 10 bases that match TRBD1. CDR1 and CDR2 from the germline V gene are SGHDT and YYEEEE. This CDR3 comprises 19 residues. The trim removed 4 bases at V and 3 bases at J, leaving 15 bases unmatched. This chain's CDR3 is CASSLIAGTGVMANEKLFF. CDR3 nucleotide sequence: TGTGCCAGCAGCCTGATTGCCGGGACAGGGGTTATGGCTAATGAAAAACTGTTTTTT.

The chain combines TRBV5-1 with TRBJ2-2, with 8 nucleotides matching TRBD1. Germline CDR1 is SGHRS and CDR2 is YFSETQ. This CDR3 has 15 residues. J gave up 0 bases and V 5 bases, and 3 bases lay outside the gene matches. In DNA, the CDR3 is TGCGCCAGCAGGATGGGACAGGCGAACACCGGGGAGCTGTTTTTT. Protein product: CASRMGQANTGELFF.

This clone has only a few counts. The chain employs TRBV18 and TRBJ2-4; D might be TRBD1 or TRBD2, each matching 5 bases. Germline values: CDR1 KGHSH, CDR2 LQKENI. The CDR3 covers 12 residues. Trimming pared 7 bases from V and 8 bases from J, leaving 12 bases between. Here the CDR3 reads CASLNQGDIQYF. CDR3 DNA sequence: TGTGCCAGCTTAAATCAGGGAGACATTCAGTACTTC.

This rearrangement joins TRBV27 to TRBJ1-5; 7 bases agree with TRBD1. This CDR3 contains 14 residues. Looked up from germline, CDR1 is MNHEY and CDR2 is SMNVEV (reference sequence). The V and J ends lost 5 bases and 4 bases, in that order; junction bases with no gene match: 5. The CDR3 region is CASSRDSGNQPQHF. CDR3 nucleotide sequence: TGTGCCAGCAGTAGGGACAGTGGGAATCAGCCCCAGCATTTT.

The chain couples TRBV28 to TRBJ2-3; 7 bases fit TRBD2. This CDR3 has 11 amino acids. V lost 7 bases to trimming and J lost 8 bases; unmatched junction nucleotides: 3. CDR1 is MDHEN and CDR2 is SYDVKM in the germline V gene. This CDR3 is CASNQRGTQYF. The CDR3 region has the DNA TGTGCCAGCAACCAGCGGGGTACGCAGTATTTT.

This clone was seen more than once but under ten times. The CDR3 bases are TGTGCCAGCAGCCAAGGAATAGCAGATACGCAGTATTTT. Protein sequence: CASSQGIADTQYF. The rearrangement links TRBV14 to TRBJ2-3, with D hard to call. The CDR3 spans 13 residues. CDR1 and CDR2 from the germline V gene are SGHDN and FVKESK. V was cut by 1 base and J by 4 bases, with 6 bases left in between.

This clone was detected only a few times. The chain has TRBV29-1 and TRBJ1-2; D is ambiguous. Between the trimmed V and J ends, which lost 1 base and 3 bases, there was a span of 15 bases. The germline V gene encodes CDR1 SQVTM and CDR2 ANQGSEA. The CDR3 has 15 amino acids. The CDR3 DNA follows: TGCAGCGTTGAAGTTAGTCCCGCCAGAGACTATGGCTACACCTTC. Its translation is CSVEVSPARDYGYTF.

This clone has a handful of counts. The genes are TRBV5-1 and TRBJ2-5; the D gene is possibly TRBD1 (5 bases). Trimming pared 5 bases from V and 2 bases from J, leaving 10 bases between. Per germline, CDR1 SGHRS and CDR2 YFSETQ. The CDR3 has 13 amino acids. DNA of the CDR3: TGCGCCAGCAGACAGACAGATCAAGAGACCCAGTACTTC. The encoded protein is CASRQTDQETQYF.

The V call is TRBV7-9, the J call TRBJ2-3, with a tentative D call TRBD2 (6 bases). Per the germline V gene, CDR1 is SEHNR and CDR2 is FQNEAQ (reference sequence). Between the trimmed V and J ends, which lost 0 bases and 4 bases, there was a span of 14 bases. The CDR3 is 16 amino acids. The CDR3 loop reads CASSLASWRLADTQYF. Here the CDR3 DNA reads TGTGCCAGCAGCTTAGCTAGTTGGCGACTAGCAGATACGCAGTATTTT. The full variable domain, its missing parts supplied by reference TRBV7-9 and TRBJ2-3, is DTGVSQNPRHKITKRGQNVTFRCDPISEHNRLYWYRQTLGQGPEFLTYFQNEAQLEKSRLLSDRFSAERPKGSFSTLEIQRTEQGDSAMYLCASSLASWRLADTQYFGPGTRLTVL.

This clone came up a few times. The chain has TRBV27 and TRBJ1-6; 9 bases are a match to TRBD1. Germline V CDR1 and CDR2: MNHEY, SMNVEV (reference sequence). This CDR3 is built from 15 residues. Trimming cost V 3 bases and J 7 bases; bases outside gene matches: 4. This chain's CDR3 is CASSLGTGRNSPLHF. The CDR3, as DNA: TGTGCCAGCAGTTTGGGGACAGGGCGAAATTCACCCCTCCACTTT.

This clone has a handful of counts. The V call is TRBV5-4, the J call TRBJ2-7; D remains ambiguous. There are 13 residues in the CDR3. Trimming took 3 bases from V and 1 from J, leaving 8 bases between them. The germline CDR1 and CDR2 sequences are SGHNT and YYREEE (reference sequence). CDR3: CASSSVVSYEQYF. CDR3 sequence (DNA): TGTGCCAGCAGCTCCGTCGTTTCCTACGAGCAGTACTTC.

This clone has just a few counts. The J gene is TRBJ2-2, the V gene TRBV30; the match to TRBD1 covers 7 bases. The CDR3 runs 15 residues. The germline CDR1 and CDR2 sequences are GTSNPN and SVGIG (reference sequence). The V and J ends lost 4 bases and 4 bases, in that order; junction bases with no gene match: 9. DNA of the CDR3: TGTGCCTGGAAGTCCCGACAGGGTATCACCGGGGAGCTGTTTTTT. Its translation: CAWKSRQGITGELFF.

Only a few counts were recorded for this clone. V gene TRBV5-4 combines with J gene TRBJ1-2; D ambiguous. Trimming took off 0 bases at V and 0 bases at J, with 3 bases between the two ends. Germline V lookup: CDR1 SGHNT, CDR2 YYREEE (reference sequence). CDR3 length equals 13 residues. CDR3 protein: CASSLAANYGYTF. The CDR3 DNA sequence: TGTGCCAGCAGCTTGGCGGCTAACTATGGCTACACCTTC.

The genes are TRBV5-6 and TRBJ1-1; D not resolved. This CDR3 contains 13 residues. Germline values: CDR1 SGHDT, CDR2 YYEEEE. Trimming stripped 2 bases from V and 3 bases from J, with 8 bases between. CDR3 nucleotides: TGTGCCAGCAGCTTCTTAATCGACACTGAAGCTTTCTTT. Protein sequence: CASSFLIDTEAFF.

This chain links TRBV25-1 with TRBJ1-2; 8 nucleotides agree with TRBD1. CDR3 length equals 13 residues. V lost 4 bases to trimming and J lost 7 bases; unmatched junction nucleotides: 5. The germline CDR1 and CDR2 sequences are MGHDK and SYGVNS. The CDR3 reads CASSGGTGFGYTF. The CDR3 DNA reads TGTGCCAGCAGTGGCGGGACAGGATTTGGCTACACCTTC.

The V and J genes are TRBV9 and TRBJ2-1; D gene uncertain. This CDR3 comprises 16 residues. The germline V gene has CDR1 SGDLS and CDR2 YYNGEE. Trimming removed 0 bases at V and 1 base at J, with 11 bases between. In DNA, the CDR3 is TGTGCCAGCAGCGTAGAAAACTGGAATTCCTACAATGAGCAGTTCTTC. Translation: CASSVENWNSYNEQFF.

This clone has just a few counts. Because the CDR3 is missing its conserved closing phenylalanine or tryptophan, this is likely a read error. It is unclear where the CDR3 begins or ends on the DNA, so no DNA is shown, and the CDR3 is as TCRdb lists it. The V call is TRBV2, the J call TRBJ2-7; TRBD2, the table's D call, was not compared with the DNA. The CDR3 is 12 residues long, counting both termini. Germline V gives CDR1 SNHLY, CDR2 FYNNEI. This CDR3 is CASSEGASRRFL.